This T cell receptor (beta chain) comes out of a study of CD8 T cells in ankylosing spondylitis. This clonotype was observed at least ten times. Its specificity is not known. This CDR3 is built from 13 residues. With 6 bases removed from V and 3 bases from J, the gap between germline ends came to 12 bases. Points from the study as a whole: Disease-linked clones reportedly concentrated significantly in matched ankylosing spondylitis synovial fluid. Among TCR beta sequences, a motif of eight highly homologous variants appeared characteristic of ankylosing spondylitis blood.

Library preparation for TCR beta used quantitative 5'-RACE with molecular barcodes. TCRdb independently ran MiXCR on the 5' RACE reads; one entry per CDR3 protein. Among 200,000 to 300,000 distinct CDR3 sequences listed, approximately 7.6% were seen once. The source is a female donor with ankylosing spondylitis or in good health (not recorded which). The chain couples TRBV12-3 or TRBV12-4 to TRBJ2-7, with TRBD2 as a possible D gene (6 bases). The sequenced material came from blood, either unsorted or a sorted T cell fraction (not recorded which). CDR3 region: CASSVEGGYEQYF. DNA of the CDR3: TGTGCCAGCAGCGTGGAGGGAGGCTACGAGCAGTACTTC.